The rows below give T cell receptor beta chains drawn from one sample of a study of Tregs in tolerant kidney transplant recipients. The data were produced by immunoSEQ multiplex PCR, yet TCRdb's version contains in-frame clones alone and is incomplete. Here the sample spans some 70,000 clones, around 83% being singletons. Source material: CD4+ T cells from blood. The receptors were gathered from a human donor in good health. Both conserved end residues are part of each CDR3. A D gene is named only where the DNA matches it firmly. A row's size may be missing; if present it is once, few, many or a size class.

cdr3_length | clone_size | j_call | d_call | v_call | cdr3_nt | cdr3_aa
15 | NA | TRBJ1-1 | TRBD1 | TRBV5-1 | TGCGCCAGCGGGGCGGCAGGGGGCTTGAGGACTGAAGCTTTCTTT | CASGAAGGLRTEAFF
15 | NA | TRBJ2-7 | NA | TRBV28 | TGTGCCAGCAGTTCTCGCGGGGGCTCGTCCTACGAGCAGTACTTC | CASSSRGGSSYEQYF
16 | once | TRBJ1-2 | TRBD1 | TRBV7-9 | TGTGCCAGCAGCTTCGGGACAGACACTCTAGAGGGTGGCTACACCTTC | CASSFGTDTLEGGYTF
21 | NA | TRBJ1-6 | NA | TRBV30 | TGTGCCTGGAAAGCGAAGTCGGTTTCACCGAAGTATAGCTCCTATAATTCACCCCTCCACTTT | CAWKAKSVSPKYSSYNSPLHF
12 | NA | TRBJ2-5 | NA | TRBV6-1 | TGTGCCAGCTTTCTGCAGGGCCCCACCCAGTACTTC | CASFLQGPTQYF
19 | NA | TRBJ1-2 | NA | TRBV7-8 | TGTGCCAGCAGCCTAAAACCCCCCCCTAAGGGGCCGTCGTACGACGGCTACACCTTC | CASSLKPPPKGPSYDGYTF
14 | NA | TRBJ1-2 | NA | TRBV4-2 | TGTGCCAGCAGCCAAGACGGGGTGGATGGAGGCTACACCTTC | CASSQDGVDGGYTF
13 | NA | TRBJ1-2 | TRBD1 | TRBV6-5 | TGTGCCAGCAGTCGGGACAGGGGTTGGGGCTACACCTTC | CASSRDRGWGYTF
15 | NA | TRBJ2-5 | TRBD1 | TRBV14 | TGTGCCAGCAGCCCACAGGGACAGCGGCAAGAGACCCAGTACTTC | CASSPQGQRQETQYF
13 | NA | TRBJ2-1 | NA | TRBV9 | TGTGCCAGCAGCGTCTCAGATGGAGACGAGCAGTTCTTC | CASSVSDGDEQFF
19 | once | TRBJ2-7 | TRBD1 | TRBV18 | TGTGCCAGCTCACCAGGGGACAGGCCCTTTTTGGCTGTGGTTTCAGAGCAGTACTTC | CASSPGDRPFLAVVSEQYF
16 | NA | TRBJ2-7 | TRBD2 | TRBV7-3 | TGTGCCAGCAGCTTAACGTCGGCTAGCGGGCGGTACGAGCAGTACTTC | CASSLTSASGRYEQYF
11 | few | TRBJ2-2 | NA | TRBV20-1 | TGCAGTGCCACCCGGGGCGGAGAGCTGTTTTTT | CSATRGGELFF
16 | NA | TRBJ2-3 | NA | TRBV30 | TGTGCCTGGAGTTTCACCGCGGGGGCGAGCACAGATACGCAGTATTTT | CAWSFTAGASTDTQYF
16 | NA | TRBJ1-1 | TRBD1 | TRBV5-1 | TGCGCCAGCAGCCCGGGACAGGGGCGTCGGGACACTGAAGCTTTCTTT | CASSPGQGRRDTEAFF
16 | NA | TRBJ1-6 | NA | TRBV19 | TGTGCCAGTAGTACTTCAGGAACCATTTGGGGCTCACCCCTCCACTTT | CASSTSGTIWGSPLHF
15 | NA | TRBJ2-3 | TRBD2 | TRBV7-2 | TGTGCCAGCAGCTTAGTGGGCGGGAGTACAGATACGCAGTATTTT | CASSLVGGSTDTQYF
15 | NA | TRBJ1-1 | TRBD1 | TRBV7-6 | TGTGCCAGCAGCTTTGGACAGGGCTCGAACACTGAAGCTTTCTTT | CASSFGQGSNTEAFF
14 | NA | TRBJ1-2 | NA | TRBV9 | TGTGCCAGCAGCCCTATGGGGCAGGCCTATGGCTACACCTTC | CASSPMGQAYGYTF